This T cell receptor (beta chain) was retrieved from a study of OX40 agonist ivuxolimab in advanced cancers. The method was immunoSEQ multiplex PCR; TCRdb's version includes in-frame clones alone and lacks a portion of them. The sample yields more than 70,000 clones, just over 85% seen once. The germline gives CDR1 GTSNPN, CDR2 SVGIG (reference sequence). This CDR3 has 13 residues. Trimming cost V 0 bases and J 6 bases, with 10 bases left between them. The chain joins TRBV30 to TRBJ2-3; D gene uncertain. Specimen: CD4+ or CD8+ T cells sorted from blood, collected in a trial of the OX40 agonist ivuxolimab. The clonotype originates from an adult with an advanced solid tumor such as melanoma, head and neck, liver or kidney cancer. CDR3 sequence (DNA): TGTGCCTGGAGTGTACGAGCAAGGGATACGCAGTATTTT. It encodes CAWSVRARDTQYF.